This T cell receptor (beta chain) stems from a study of blood T cell repertoires in COVID-19. Study-wide background: Acute-phase and convalescent COVID-19 samples originated in the United States, Italy and Spain.

Germline CDR1 is LNHDA and CDR2 is SQIVND (reference sequence). The germline V and J ends were trimmed by 2 bases and 2 bases, with 21 bases remaining between them. This CDR3 spans 19 amino acids. The study recruited people aged about 18 to 95 years across around 23 US areas. Participant-reported clinical history was the basis for cohort assignment. Original analysis: Researchers report that nucleated cell counts were estimated from reference gene primer amplification. Clones were read by immunoSEQ multiplex PCR, and TCRdb kept only the in-frame ones, dropping some. V, J and clone size derive from that table, while D and trimming were established from the DNA sequence. This repertoire shows about 200,000 clones, approximately 86% found once; its top ten account for approximately 4.8%.

The clonotype comes from a woman under 40 who had been exposed to COVID-19. Specimen: PBMCs or T cells enriched from blood (not recorded which). The rearrangement joins TRBV19 to TRBJ1-4, with no clear D. The CDR3 here is CASSISPTAGRRTNEKLFF. DNA for the CDR3: TGTGCCAGTAGTATATCCCCCACAGCGGGGAGGAGGACTAATGAAAAACTGTTTTTT.